This T cell receptor (beta chain) was retrieved from a study of blood T cell repertoires in COVID-19. The germline V and J ends were trimmed by 4 bases and 1 base, with 14 bases remaining between them. Germline CDR1 reads MGHRA; CDR2 reads YSYEKL. The CDR3 length is 16 residues. Original processing notes: Amplifying reference gene primers gave estimates of nucleated cell counts. The repertoire was sequenced with immunoSEQ multiplex PCR; TCRdb's copy has only in-frame clones and lacks some. V, J and clone size derive from that table, while D and trimming were established from the DNA sequence. The profile shows under 50,000 clones, about nine tenths of them singletons. About this clone: The same CDR3 is also encoded by other DNA sequences in this sample.

The sample consisted of peripheral blood. The rearrangement joins TRBV4-1 to TRBJ1-5, with D possibly TRBD1 on 5 matching bases. The TCR sequence derives from a human donor in a cohort sampled during active COVID-19. CDR3 bases: TGCGCCAGCAGCCCTGCACAGGTGGTGAGCAATCAGCCCCAGCATTTT. The encoded protein is CASSPAQVVSNQPQHF.